This T cell receptor beta chain was recorded in a study of T-cell memory formation after mild COVID-19. In regard to this clonotype: What it binds is not known.

Findings of the study overall: The finding that pre-infection memory included some responding clones suggested that cross-reactive memory joined. Shrinking CD4+ clones were chiefly CM and EM; CD8+ ones were chiefly EMRA.

CDR3 size: 14 residues. The ends lost 5 bases at V and 4 bases at J; junction bases unmatched: 4. Germline CDR1 DFQATT, CDR2 SNEGSKA (reference sequence). TCRdb independently ran MiXCR on the 5' RACE reads; one entry per CDR3 protein. The profile shows about 430,000 distinct CDR3 sequences, roughly 26% of them singletons. This chain uses TRBV20-1 with TRBJ2-5, with 13 bases fitting TRBD2. The TCR sequence derives from an adult woman who had mild COVID-19 (a few samples of this study predate the infection). Cell type and time point are not known. The sequencing sample was made of PBMCs or a T cell subset sorted from them (not recorded which). CDR3 in amino acids: CSARTSGRRETQYF. The CDR3 DNA sequence: TGCAGTGCTCGGACTAGCGGGAGACGAGAGACCCAGTACTTC.